Listed below are T cell receptor beta chains from one sample, sequenced in a study of blood T cell repertoires in COVID-19. Sequencing was performed with immunoSEQ multiplex PCR; in TCRdb, only in-frame clones are kept and a portion is missing. The sample contains approximately 260,000 clones, 84% of which appear only once. Sequenced material: PBMCs or T cells enriched from blood (not recorded which). These receptors all stem from a man aged 25-40 years with acute COVID-19. CDR3s include the opening cysteine and the closing phenylalanine or tryptophan. A D gene is named only where the DNA matches it firmly. Clone size is stated in some rows and not others, as once, few, many or a class when expanded.

CDR3aa: CASTITGANYGYTF; abundance: .; v_gene: TRBV2; j_gene: TRBJ1-2; d_gene: .
CDR3aa: CASSIRTGVGNTIYF; abundance: .; v_gene: TRBV19; j_gene: TRBJ1-3; d_gene: TRBD1
CDR3aa: CASSTSGGHSTEAFF; abundance: .; v_gene: TRBV27; j_gene: TRBJ1-1; d_gene: TRBD1
CDR3aa: CASSRGGPGTGELFF; abundance: few; v_gene: TRBV4-3; j_gene: TRBJ2-2; d_gene: .
CDR3aa: CASSLSAGGRPQHF; abundance: .; v_gene: TRBV28; j_gene: TRBJ1-5; d_gene: .
CDR3aa: CASSIGPGANYGYTF; abundance: .; v_gene: TRBV19; j_gene: TRBJ1-2; d_gene: .
CDR3aa: CASSLSQGQISSYNEQFF; abundance: .; v_gene: TRBV28; j_gene: TRBJ2-1; d_gene: .
CDR3aa: CASSSGTSGGLYNEQFF; abundance: .; v_gene: TRBV11-2; j_gene: TRBJ2-1; d_gene: TRBD2
CDR3aa: CASSLGQAQGYTF; abundance: .; v_gene: TRBV7-2; j_gene: TRBJ1-2; d_gene: .
CDR3aa: CASSGRKLFF; abundance: .; v_gene: TRBV28; j_gene: TRBJ1-4; d_gene: .
CDR3aa: CASRPYQGTEAFF; abundance: .; v_gene: TRBV6-5; j_gene: TRBJ1-1; d_gene: .
CDR3aa: CASRTDRAPNEKLFF; abundance: .; v_gene: TRBV7-9; j_gene: TRBJ1-4; d_gene: TRBD1
CDR3aa: CASRADMDTQYF; abundance: .; v_gene: TRBV19; j_gene: TRBJ2-3; d_gene: .
CDR3aa: CASSYGDRRREAFF; abundance: .; v_gene: TRBV6-5; j_gene: TRBJ1-1; d_gene: TRBD1
CDR3aa: CASSQTVNEQFF; abundance: .; v_gene: TRBV3-1/TRBV3-2; j_gene: TRBJ2-1; d_gene: .
CDR3aa: CASSHRQGKRLVCF; abundance: many; v_gene: TRBV3-1/TRBV3-2; j_gene: TRBJ1-2; d_gene: .
CDR3aa: CASSLSSLNTEAFF; abundance: few; v_gene: TRBV6-5; j_gene: TRBJ1-1; d_gene: .
CDR3aa: CASFSAGTDRHGYTF; abundance: .; v_gene: TRBV28; j_gene: TRBJ1-2; d_gene: TRBD1
CDR3aa: CASSLEDRGRSPLHF; abundance: .; v_gene: TRBV7-2; j_gene: TRBJ1-6; d_gene: TRBD1
CDR3aa: CASSLVDRDSNQPQHF; abundance: .; v_gene: TRBV7-9; j_gene: TRBJ1-5; d_gene: TRBD1
CDR3aa: CATTSSGGLDTQYF; abundance: .; v_gene: TRBV24-1; j_gene: TRBJ2-3; d_gene: TRBD2
CDR3aa: CARSRDMNTGELFF; abundance: .; v_gene: TRBV2; j_gene: TRBJ2-2; d_gene: .
CDR3aa: CASILQGAGEAFF; abundance: .; v_gene: TRBV2; j_gene: TRBJ1-1; d_gene: TRBD1
CDR3aa: CASSQDGRQGTDTQYF; abundance: .; v_gene: TRBV4-2; j_gene: TRBJ2-3; d_gene: .
CDR3aa: CASSYGPGSRTEAFF; abundance: .; v_gene: TRBV6-5; j_gene: TRBJ1-1; d_gene: .
CDR3aa: CASSLTGTSGGEEQFF; abundance: few; v_gene: TRBV19; j_gene: TRBJ2-1; d_gene: TRBD2
CDR3aa: CASSMASSGPYNEQFF; abundance: .; v_gene: TRBV19; j_gene: TRBJ2-1; d_gene: .
CDR3aa: CASSKGRLSLNIQYF; abundance: once; v_gene: TRBV21-1; j_gene: TRBJ2-4; d_gene: .
CDR3aa: CSAGTGREKLFF; abundance: .; v_gene: TRBV29-1; j_gene: TRBJ1-4; d_gene: TRBD1
CDR3aa: CASNRQGNANEKLFF; abundance: .; v_gene: TRBV7-9; j_gene: TRBJ1-4; d_gene: TRBD1
CDR3aa: CASGPQGGGPLHF; abundance: .; v_gene: TRBV27; j_gene: TRBJ1-6; d_gene: TRBD1
CDR3aa: CASSQNQGKGPSGYTF; abundance: .; v_gene: TRBV7-2; j_gene: TRBJ1-2; d_gene: .
CDR3aa: CASSLEVMNSPLHF; abundance: .; v_gene: TRBV5-4; j_gene: TRBJ1-6; d_gene: .
CDR3aa: CASSFGLQAEAFF; abundance: .; v_gene: TRBV12-3/TRBV12-4; j_gene: TRBJ1-1; d_gene: .
CDR3aa: CASRGQNNYGYTF; abundance: .; v_gene: TRBV5-1; j_gene: TRBJ1-2; d_gene: .